The 8 T cell receptor beta chains reported below all come from one sample, sequenced in a study of CD4 and CD8 cells across lung adenocarcinoma regions. A single record per CDR3 protein comes from TCRdb applying MiXCR to the PCR reads. Altogether 20,000 to 30,000 distinct CDR3 sequences are present, 40% to 60% being singletons, with the ten largest covering approximately 48%. Sequenced sample: CD8+ T cells from the center of a lung tumor. These receptors all come from a male donor with lung adenocarcinoma. The CD4 and CD8 labels of this study may be unreliable.

V usage is TRBV10-1 and J usage is TRBJ2-3, with 11 bases identical to TRBD2. The CDR3 runs to 16 residues. V dropped 0 bases and J dropped 6; count of bases not matched to a gene: 5. Germline CDR1 and CDR2: WNHNN and SYGVQD (reference sequence). The CDR3 loop reads CASSESSGGAPDTQYF. The CDR3 nucleotides read TGCGCCAGCAGTGAGTCTAGCGGGGGGGCGCCGGATACGCAGTATTTT.

This sequence joins TRBV7-2 and TRBJ2-2, with D uncertain. This CDR3 region has 14 residues. Germline assignment: CDR1 SGHTA and CDR2 FQGNSA. V dropped 2 bases and J dropped 4 bases, with 8 bases sitting between them. CDR3 nucleotides: TGTGCCAGCAGCTTACAGGCCGGCACCGGGGAGCTGTTTTTT. It encodes CASSLQAGTGELFF. The full variable domain, its missing parts supplied by reference TRBV7-2 and TRBJ2-2, is GAGVSQSPSNKVTEKGKDVELRCDPISGHTALYWYRQSLGQGLEFLIYFQGNSAPDKSGLPSDRFSAERTGGSVSTLTIQRTQQEDSAVYLCASSLQAGTGELFFGEGSRLTVL.

This clonotype rates as large. CDR3 nucleotide sequence: TGTGCCAGCAGTCCCCGGACAGGGCCCTACGAGCAGTACTTC. Protein product: CASSPRTGPYEQYF. The chain is built from TRBV6-5 and TRBJ2-7; 8 bases map to TRBD1. This CDR3 comprises 14 residues. J was trimmed by 2 bases and V by 5 bases; bases with no gene match: 5. Germline V lookup: CDR1 MNHEY, CDR2 SVGAGI.

For this clonotype: Compared with germline, one end of the junction differs, possibly owing to a read error. V is TRBV7-7 and J is TRBJ2-1; 12 bases are a match to TRBD2. The J call may be faulty, since TRBJ2-5 better matches the DNA end. There are 15 residues in the CDR3. Germline CDR1 is SSHAT and CDR2 is FNYEAQ (reference sequence). CDR3 sequence: CASSRGLAGLETQYF. CDR3 in DNA: TGTGCTAGCAGCCGAGGACTAGCGGGACTCGAGACCCAGTACTTC.

The chain couples TRBV29-1 to TRBJ2-1, with 9 bases identical to TRBD1. The J call is doubtful: the DNA matches TRBJ2-7 better. The CDR3 totals 13 residues. CDR1 is SQVTM, CDR2 ANQGSEA, per germline. The CDR3, as DNA: TGCAGCGTTGATCCGACAGGGGGTAACGAGCAGTACTTC. Its protein product is CSVDPTGGNEQYF.

The rearrangement links TRBV27 to TRBJ1-6; D might be TRBD1 (6 bases). V was pared by 6 bases and J by 10 bases, with 16 bases between. Germline V lookup: CDR1 MNHEY, CDR2 SMNVEV (reference sequence). This CDR3 is built from 14 residues. CDR3 residues: CASSFGGLSSPLHF. In nucleotides, the CDR3 is TGTGCCAGCAGCTTTGGGGGGCTTAGCTCACCCCTCCACTTT.

This clonotype was counted many times. CDR3 loop: CASSQGLAGQTTDTQYF. The CDR3 bases are TGCGCCAGCAGCCAAGGACTAGCGGGACAAACTACAGATACGCAGTATTTT. The chain has TRBV5-1 and TRBJ2-3; 12 bases line up with TRBD2. V shed 4 bases, J shed 3 bases, and the junction held 9 bases outside the gene matches. CDR1 and CDR2 (germline): SGHRS, YFSETQ. The CDR3 spans 17 residues.

Of note for this clonotype: The germline gene is not matched at one end of the junction; a read error may be the cause. This sequence joins TRBV6-1 and TRBJ2-3; 8 nucleotides agree with TRBD1. The CDR3 has 14 amino acids. The germline CDR1 and CDR2 sequences are MNHNS and SASEGT. CDR3 sequence reads: CGSRGLGAKDTQYF. The CDR3 DNA sequence: TGTGGCAGCAGGGGGCTCGGGGCCAAAGATACGCAGTATTTC.